What follows is one TCR beta chain and its context. Its antigen is not identified. This CDR3 comprises 14 residues. CDR1 DFQATT and CDR2 SNEGSKA come from the germline V gene (reference sequence). Trimming stripped 0 bases from V and 8 bases from J, with 11 bases between. One entry per CDR3 protein results from TCRdb running MiXCR on the RT-PCR reads. The data contain around 520,000 distinct CDR3 sequences, about an eighth of them singletons. The sample comes from a study of response to subunit inactivated influenza vaccine. Study-wide findings and caveats: Few additional T cells are recruited per seasonal influenza vaccination, authors suggested.

The sample in question was PBMCs from blood, obtained on the day of vaccination. V and J are TRBV20-1 and TRBJ1-6; the D gene is possibly TRBD1 (6 bases). This receptor was identified in a middle-aged man who received an inactivated influenza vaccine. CDR3 sequence: CSARDWAGDSPLHF. DNA of the CDR3: TGCAGTGCTAGAGATTGGGCAGGGGATTCACCCCTCCACTTT.